This T cell receptor (beta chain) was identified during a study of cytomegalovirus exposure and HLA in healthy donors. Notes on the study in general: The authors later found most CMV-associated TCR beta chains appeared HLA-restricted. In vitro experiments confirmed that three CMV-associated chains were specific for CMV antigens. Many donors shared some public TCRs, even though most TCR sequences were rare.

Only one count was recorded for this clone. Its antigen is unidentified. The PCR was carried out with 60 Vbeta primers and 13 Jbeta primers. Assay used: immunoSEQ multiplex PCR; TCRdb lists only in-frame clones, some missing. Found here are around 64,000 clones, more than 75% of them singletons; the top ten hold 7.8%. CDR3 length equals 15 residues. Trimming shortened V by 0 bases and J by 3 bases, and 10 bases separated the two germline ends. Germline loops: CDR1 SGHNT, CDR2 YYREEE (reference sequence). This TCR was sampled from a man aged 18 to 29 in good health and CMV-seropositive. Sequenced sample: PBMCs. This chain uses TRBV5-4 with TRBJ2-1, with a possible D match to TRBD2 (6 bases). CDR3 nucleotides: TGTGCCAGCAGCTTGGGCGGGGCGGTCTACAATGAGCAGTTCTTC. The encoded protein is CASSLGGAVYNEQFF. The full variable domain, completed using reference TRBV5-4 and TRBJ2-1, is ETGVTQSPTHLIKTRGQQVTLRCSSQSGHNTVSWYQQALGQGPQFIFQYYREEENGRGNFPPRFSGLQFPNYSSELNVNALELDDSALYLCASSLGGAVYNEQFFGPGTRLTVL.